Sequencing of this T cell receptor beta chain was carried out in a study of blood T cell repertoires in COVID-19. Generated by immunoSEQ multiplex PCR, the TCRdb table keeps only in-frame clones and is missing some. The table has some 290,000 clones, 90% seen once; the top ten hold roughly 3.9%. Clinical histories supplied by participants themselves formed the basis of cohort assignment. Exposed enrollees had met someone with a PCR-confirmed or clinician-diagnosed COVID-19 case at some point within the 2 weeks before study entry. CDR3 size: 17 residues. Germline lookup yields CDR1 SGHDT and CDR2 YYEEEE. V trimming: 3 bases; J trimming: 0 bases; junction bases outside the gene matches: 11.

The origin of this receptor is a woman in her thirties who had been exposed to COVID-19. What was sequenced was PBMCs or T cells enriched from blood (not recorded which). The genes are TRBV5-6 and TRBJ1-1; 7 bases line up with TRBD1. The CDR3 region has the DNA TGTGCCAGCAGCTGGGGGACAGCACCCCCCTTGAACACTGAAGCTTTCTTT. It translates to CASSWGTAPPLNTEAFF.